This passage covers 21 T cell receptor beta chains from one sample sequenced in a study of cytomegalovirus exposure and HLA in healthy donors. Data came from immunoSEQ multiplex PCR; TCRdb stores just in-frame clones and leaves some out. The sample yields a few hundred thousand clones, 86% seen once. Sequenced input: PBMCs. These receptors originate from a woman aged 18-29 years in good health and CMV-seronegative.

V and J are TRBV4-2 and TRBJ1-2; tentative D call: TRBD1 (5 bases). The germline V gene encodes CDR1 LGHNA and CDR2 YNFKEQ. V was shortened by 0 bases and J by 4 bases, with 9 bases between the two germline ends. CDR3 length equals 14 residues. CDR3: CASSQDRTSYGYTF. CDR3 DNA sequence: TGTGCCAGCAGCCAAGATAGGACATCCTATGGCTACACCTTC.

This chain links TRBV7-2 with TRBJ1-5; tentatively, D is TRBD1 (5 bases). CDR3 length: 13 amino acids. Germline V CDR1 and CDR2: SGHTA, FQGNSA. V shed 5 bases and J shed 6 bases, with 11 bases lying between them. CDR3 residues: CASSTRGGQPQHF. The CDR3 DNA reads as TGTGCCAGCAGCACCCGGGGGGGTCAGCCCCAGCATTTT. The whole variable domain, remainder taken from reference TRBV7-2 and TRBJ1-5, is GAGVSQSPSNKVTEKGKDVELRCDPISGHTALYWYRQSLGQGLEFLIYFQGNSAPDKSGLPSDRFSAERTGGSVSTLTIQRTQQEDSAVYLCASSTRGGQPQHFGDGTRLSIL.

V usage is TRBV6-5 and J usage is TRBJ2-7; 8 bases fit TRBD1. The CDR3 runs to 14 residues. V lost 6 bases, J lost 4 bases, and 8 bases stayed unmatched. Germline CDR1 MNHEY, CDR2 SVGAGI. The CDR3 loop is CASRLDRGVYEQYF. The CDR3 bases are TGTGCCAGCAGACTAGACAGGGGAGTTTACGAGCAGTACTTC.

This clone was counted between two and nine times. The genes are TRBV14 and TRBJ1-4; a weak D match, TRBD1 (5 bases). With 4 bases removed from V and 2 bases from J, the gap between germline ends came to 14 bases. The CDR3 runs to 16 residues. Germline lookup yields CDR1 SGHDN and CDR2 FVKESK. CDR3 DNA sequence: TGTGCCAGCAGCCCCTCCGGTGGGGCGACTAATGAAAAACTGTTTTTT. Amino acids: CASSPSGGATNEKLFF.

The chain couples TRBV6-5 to TRBJ2-7; the D gene is possibly TRBD1 (6 bases). CDR3 length equals 15 residues. Germline V gene sequence: CDR1 MNHEY, CDR2 SVGAGI. V shed 0 bases and J shed 3 bases, with 12 bases lying between them. The CDR3 DNA is TGTGCCAGCAGTTACTCGAAACAGGGTTACTACGAGCAGTACTTC. This translates into CASSYSKQGYYEQYF.

This chain uses TRBV5-4 with TRBJ2-1; TRBD2 agrees at 12 bases. The J segment lost 8 bases and the V segment lost 0 bases, leaving 9 bases of the junction unmatched. The CDR3 covers 17 residues. CDR1 is SGHNT and CDR2 is YYREEE in the germline V gene (reference sequence). The DNA for the CDR3 is TGTGCCAGCAGCTTGGGGGCCCCTAGCGGGGGGGACCATGAGCAGTTCTTC. Amino acid sequence: CASSLGAPSGGDHEQFF.

This clone turned up a few times. The gene calls are TRBV7-6 and TRBJ2-7, with 7 positions matching TRBD2. V gave up 4 bases and J gave up 4 bases; unmatched junction bases: 7. Germline lookup yields CDR1 SGHVS and CDR2 FNYEAQ. The CDR3 is 14 amino acids. The chain's CDR3 is CASSSPGGPYEQYF. CDR3 DNA sequence: TGTGCCAGCAGCTCCCCGGGGGGTCCTTACGAGCAGTACTTC.

CDR3 sequence (DNA): TGCGCCAGCAGGCTGGAGCTGAGCACAGATACGCAGTATTTT. It translates to CASRLELSTDTQYF. The gene calls are TRBV5-1 and TRBJ2-3; D call uncertain. This CDR3 is built from 14 residues. Germline loops: CDR1 SGHRS, CDR2 YFSETQ. Trimming cost V 5 bases and J 0 bases, with 10 bases left between them. Based on the CDR3 plus reference TRBV5-1 and TRBJ2-3, the full variable domain is KAGVTQTPRYLIKTRGQQVTLSCSPISGHRSVSWYQQTPGQGLQFLFEYFSETQRNKGNFPGRFSGRQFSNSRSEMNVSTLELGDSALYLCASRLELSTDTQYFGPGTRLTVL.

The genes are TRBV5-1 and TRBJ2-7; TRBD1 is a possible D gene (5 bases). CDR1 is SGHRS, CDR2 YFSETQ, per germline. V was trimmed by 1 base and J by 4 bases, leaving 9 bases between them. The CDR3 sequence is 13 residues long. The CDR3 spells CASSLLQDYEQYF. CDR3 DNA: TGCGCCAGCAGCTTGCTACAGGATTACGAGCAGTACTTC.

The chain joins TRBV5-6 to TRBJ2-5, with 8 bases that match TRBD2. The germline V gene encodes CDR1 SGHDT and CDR2 YYEEEE. Unmatched junction bases numbered 6, after V lost 0 bases and J lost 5 bases. This CDR3 is built from 15 residues. The CDR3 bases are TGTGCCAGCAGCTTGGAAGCGGGAGATGGGGAGACCCAGTACTTC. Translation: CASSLEAGDGETQYF.

The rearrangement joins TRBV14 to TRBJ1-1; 8 bases agree with TRBD1. Per germline, CDR1 SGHDN and CDR2 FVKESK. J lost 3 bases, V lost 4 bases, and 7 bases had no gene match. This CDR3 has 15 residues. The CDR3 here is CASSRWTGKDTEAFF. The CDR3 DNA follows: TGTGCCAGCAGCCGATGGACAGGGAAAGACACTGAAGCTTTCTTT.

The genes are TRBV5-6 and TRBJ1-1; perhaps TRBD1 as D (6 bases). V gave up 4 bases and J gave up 5 bases, with 18 bases separating them. Per the germline V gene, CDR1 is SGHDT and CDR2 is YYEEEE. The CDR3 runs to 15 residues. The CDR3 bases are TGTGCCAGCAGCAACTCTGGCAGGGGAGAGACTGAAGCTTTCTTT. It yields the protein CASSNSGRGETEAFF.

The chain links TRBV2 to TRBJ2-1; 10 bases are shared with TRBD2. Germline V CDR1 and CDR2: SNHLY, FYNNEI. This CDR3 region has 20 residues. V gave up 4 bases and J gave up 6 bases; unmatched junction bases: 21. The CDR3 is CASSGPRGGLAGDTFNEQFF. CDR3 DNA sequence: TGTGCCAGCAGTGGCCCCAGGGGGGGGCTAGCGGGAGATACGTTCAATGAGCAGTTCTTC.

This clone has just a few counts. The chain links TRBV5-4 to TRBJ1-2; possibly TRBD1 for D (5 bases). Deletions cut 1 base from V and 4 bases from J, with 8 bases between. Germline assignment: CDR1 SGHNT and CDR2 YYREEE (reference sequence). The CDR3 spans 13 residues. CDR3 nucleotide sequence: TGTGCCAGCAGCTTGAGACAGAGCTATGGCTACACCTTC. This encodes CASSLRQSYGYTF.

V gene TRBV27 combines with J gene TRBJ2-5; TRBD1 matches 7 bases. CDR3 length: 14 residues. The V segment lost 5 bases and the J segment 0 bases; nucleotides outside the gene matches: 3. CDR1 MNHEY and CDR2 SMNVEV come from the germline V gene (reference sequence). CDR3 protein: CASSLQGHQETQYF. The CDR3 nucleotides are TGTGCCAGCAGTCTACAGGGGCACCAAGAGACCCAGTACTTC.

The CDR3 nucleotides are TGTGCCAGCAGTTTAAAGGCTGGAGGGAACACTGAAGCTTTCTTT. Its translation is CASSLKAGGNTEAFF. This chain uses TRBV27 with TRBJ1-1; D remains ambiguous. V gave up 2 bases and J gave up 1 base, with 11 bases separating them. The CDR3 loop spans 15 amino acids. CDR1 MNHEY and CDR2 SMNVEV come from the germline V gene (reference sequence).

This chain joins TRBV4-3 and TRBJ2-1; D is possibly TRBD2 (5 bases). The V and J ends lost 7 bases and 2 bases respectively, with 15 bases between them. Looked up from germline, CDR1 is LGHNA and CDR2 is YSLEER. CDR3 length: 15 residues. The CDR3 bases are TGCGCCAGCACCCGGACCCCGACTACCTACAATGAGCAGTTCTTC. Protein sequence: CASTRTPTTYNEQFF.

J is TRBJ2-1 and V is TRBV27, with 13 bases fitting TRBD2. V gave up 5 bases and J gave up 2 bases; unmatched junction bases: 6. In germline, CDR1 is MNHEY, CDR2 SMNVEV (reference sequence). This CDR3 has 17 residues. The CDR3, as DNA: TGTGCCAGCAGTAGTACCACTAGCGGGAGGGCCTACAATGAGCAGTTCTTC. It is translated as CASSSTTSGRAYNEQFF.

The chain carries TRBV18 and TRBJ2-6; D may be TRBD1 (5 bases). V was trimmed by 4 bases and J by 2 bases, leaving 12 bases between them. This CDR3 comprises 16 residues. Looked up from germline, CDR1 is KGHSH and CDR2 is LQKENI. This chain's CDR3 is CASSLEQVPGANVLTF. Here the CDR3 DNA reads TGTGCCAGCTCACTTGAACAGGTTCCTGGGGCCAACGTCCTGACTTTC.

V usage is TRBV29-1 and J usage is TRBJ2-3; 8 nucleotides align to TRBD1. Germline values: CDR1 SQVTM, CDR2 ANQGSEA. Trimming at V came to 7 bases and at J to 0 bases, leaving 6 bases not matched to a gene. This CDR3 has 14 amino acids. The CDR3 loop reads CSAGTGTSTDTQYF. The CDR3 DNA sequence: TGCAGCGCAGGGACAGGCACTAGCACAGATACGCAGTATTTT.

Here the CDR3 reads CASSGRTGLRLEKLFF. The DNA for the CDR3 is TGTGCCAGCAGCGGCCGGACAGGCCTAAGGCTCGAAAAACTGTTTTTT. The gene calls are TRBV11-2 and TRBJ1-4; TRBD1 matches at 7 bases. The CDR3 is 16 residues long. The germline CDR1 and CDR2 sequences are SGHAT and FQNNGV. The J segment lost 8 bases and the V segment lost 5 bases, leaving 14 bases of the junction unmatched.